This T cell receptor beta chain stems from a study of blood T cell repertoires in COVID-19. Generated by immunoSEQ multiplex PCR, the TCRdb table keeps only in-frame clones and is missing some. The table lists fewer than 60,000 clones, approximately 88% of them singletons. This CDR3 region has 14 residues. V lost 1 base and J 2 bases, leaving 6 bases between the germline ends. Germline V CDR1 and CDR2: SQVTM, ANQGSEA. The V call is TRBV29-1, the J call TRBJ2-6; D is ambiguous. This TCR came from a man aged 30-40 years with COVID-19, enrolled during active disease. Material: peripheral blood. The CDR3 here is CSVEGLTGANVLTF. The CDR3 nucleotides are TGCAGCGTTGAAGGGCTGACTGGGGCCAACGTCCTGACTTTC.